The 24 T cell receptor beta chains listed next were all sequenced from one sample in a study of regulatory T cells in long-lasting Graves disease. Noted time point: newly diagnosed GD, antithyroid drugs for less than 3 months. PBMCs were the source of the RNA used for TCR sequencing. HTBI primers from iRepertoire and Arm-PCR of CDR3 regions yielded the TCR beta libraries. TCRdb itself ran the multiplex PCR reads through MiXCR, one entry per CDR3 protein. In the table there are some 450,000 distinct CDR3 sequences, roughly 15% of which are singletons. The same data also contributed to another study, on T cells in Graves' hyperthyroidism and ophthalmopathy.

The sequences come from peripheral blood mononuclear cells (PBMCs), collected at new diagnosis, from a patient treated with antithyroid drugs. Receptors were obtained from a woman under 40 with Graves disease.

This clonotype was detected many times. This rearrangement joins TRBV30 to TRBJ2-7; 10 bases fit TRBD2. Germline values: CDR1 GTSNPN, CDR2 SVGIG (reference sequence). The CDR3 totals 14 residues. V was clipped by 2 bases and J by 5 bases; unmatched bases: 6. The CDR3 DNA sequence: TGTGCCTGGAGTTCTGGGACTAGCGCTGACGAGCAGTACTTC. It translates to CAWSSGTSADEQYF.

This clonotype was counted between two and nine times. The rearrangement joins TRBV5-1 to TRBJ2-6, with 7 bases matching TRBD1. The CDR3 is 14 residues long. CDR1 is SGHRS and CDR2 is YFSETQ in the germline V gene. Trimming removed 5 bases from V and 2 bases from J; junction bases left unmatched: 1. As DNA, the CDR3 is TGCGCCAGCAGTCAGGGGGCTGGGGCCAACGTCCTGACTTTC. It yields the protein CASSQGAGANVLTF.

This clonotype was recorded at least ten times. The chain uses TRBV7-8 and TRBJ2-3; D might be TRBD2 (6 bases). CDR3 length: 14 residues. Trimming cost V 5 bases and J 2 bases, with 11 bases left between them. Germline values: CDR1 SGHVS, CDR2 FQNEAQ. CDR3 residues: CASSPTSFTDTQYF. CDR3 bases: TGTGCCAGCAGCCCGACTAGTTTCACAGATACGCAGTATTTT.

Ten or more counts support this clonotype. The CDR3 is CASSPGTGVTDTQYF. CDR3 bases: TGTGCCAGCAGCCCCGGGACTGGGGTGACAGATACGCAGTATTTT. The chain uses TRBV7-9 and TRBJ2-3, with D maybe TRBD2 (6 bases). The CDR3 has 15 residues. V lost 5 bases and J lost 3, with 15 bases in between. Germline V gene sequence: CDR1 SEHNR, CDR2 FQNEAQ (reference sequence).

This clonotype was observed a handful of times. The rearrangement joins TRBV7-2 to TRBJ1-3; 7 bases fit TRBD1. CDR1 and CDR2 (germline): SGHTA, FQGNSA. The CDR3 totals 15 residues. With 5 bases clipped from V and 0 bases from J, the junction kept 4 bases outside the gene matches. CDR3 sequence reads: CASSAQGPSGNTIYF. Here the CDR3 DNA reads TGTGCCAGCAGCGCACAGGGGCCCTCTGGAAACACCATATATTTT.

This clonotype was detected many times. The chain combines TRBV20-1 with TRBJ2-2, with TRBD2 matching over 12 bases. The V gene's germline CDR1 is DFQATT and CDR2 SNEGSKA (reference sequence). CDR3 length: 19 residues. The V and J ends lost 0 bases and 1 base, in that order; junction bases with no gene match: 9. CDR3 amino acids: CSAREGMTSGRRNTGELFF. The CDR3 DNA reads TGCAGTGCTAGAGAAGGTATGACTAGCGGGAGACGGAACACCGGGGAGCTGTTTTTT.

The chain combines TRBV9 with TRBJ2-7; no clear D gene. V was cut by 0 bases and J by 6 bases, with 16 bases left in between. The germline gives CDR1 SGDLS, CDR2 YYNGEE. The CDR3 spans 15 residues. This CDR3 reads CASSVDARAVAEQYF. In DNA, the CDR3 is TGTGCCAGCAGCGTAGACGCCCGGGCCGTTGCCGAGCAGTACTTC.

This clonotype was seen a handful of times. J is TRBJ1-2 and V is TRBV7-9, with TRBD1 identical over 7 bases. The germline V gene encodes CDR1 SEHNR and CDR2 FQNEAQ (reference sequence). The CDR3 has 16 residues. V was clipped by 2 bases and J by 3 bases; unmatched bases: 9. The CDR3 nucleotides are TGTGCCAGCAGCTTATTGCCCCTCGGACAGGACTATGGCTACACCTTC. Translating it yields CASSLLPLGQDYGYTF.

This clonotype was counted ten times or more. The chain employs TRBV5-1 and TRBJ2-1; D is ambiguous. This CDR3 has 14 residues. The V gene lost 0 bases and the J gene lost 4 bases, with 8 bases spanning the gap. Per germline, CDR1 SGHRS and CDR2 YFSETQ. This CDR3 is CASSLGILYNEQFF. DNA of the CDR3: TGCGCCAGCAGCTTGGGAATCTTGTACAATGAGCAGTTCTTC.

The table lists this clonotype with a few counts. This sequence joins TRBV4-1 and TRBJ2-5, with 10 nucleotides matching TRBD1. V lost 5 bases, J lost 6 bases, and 12 bases stayed unmatched. The germline gives CDR1 MGHRA, CDR2 YSYEKL. The CDR3 loop spans 16 amino acids. The CDR3 DNA sequence: TGCGCCAGCAGCGGCGACCGGACAGGGGGTCGGAAGACCCAGTACTTC. It yields the protein CASSGDRTGGRKTQYF.

This clonotype was seen repeatedly, ten times or more. The chain has TRBV4-1 and TRBJ1-5; D is ambiguous. The ends were cut back, 5 bases at V and 4 bases at J, with 9 bases in the middle. From germline, CDR1 is MGHRA and CDR2 YSYEKL. This CDR3 comprises 13 residues. The CDR3 here is CASSTMPNQPQHF. In nucleotides, the CDR3 is TGCGCCAGCAGCACGATGCCGAATCAGCCCCAGCATTTT.

CDR3 sequence (DNA): TGTGCCAGCTCAGGAGACAGATTCACTGAAGCTTTCTTT. This codes for CASSGDRFTEAFF. The rearrangement links TRBV18 to TRBJ1-1; D may be TRBD1 (5 bases). V lost 5 bases and J lost 4, with 11 bases in between. The CDR3 has 13 amino acids. The germline V gene has CDR1 KGHSH and CDR2 LQKENI.

This clonotype was observed at least ten times. The CDR3 nucleotides read TGTGCCAGCGAGGTTGGGTTGAATGAGCAGTTCTTC. Residues: CASEVGLNEQFF. The V gene is TRBV28, the J gene TRBJ2-1, with D unclear. The V gene's germline CDR1 is MDHEN and CDR2 SYDVKM. The CDR3 has 12 residues. Trimming took 8 bases from V and 7 from J, leaving 12 bases between them.

There are many counts of this clonotype. Here the CDR3 DNA reads TGTGCCAGCAGTTTTATTCGACAGGGGGAGGAAAAACTGTTTTTT. Translated, it gives CASSFIRQGEEKLFF. The rearrangement joins TRBV28 to TRBJ1-4; 9 nucleotides agree with TRBD1. Germline values: CDR1 MDHEN, CDR2 SYDVKM. The length of the CDR3 is 15 residues. V lost 3 bases to trimming and J lost 8 bases; unmatched junction nucleotides: 7.

This clonotype was found a few times. With a much larger clone just one base away, this may be a read error. The chain recombines TRBV11-1 with TRBJ2-7, with 10 positions matching TRBD2. Looked up from germline, CDR1 is SGHAT and CDR2 is FQDESV (reference sequence). This CDR3 comprises 14 residues. This CDR3 is CASSGTSDAYELYF. The CDR3 nucleotides are TGTGCCAGCAGCGGGACTAGCGACGCCTACGAGCTGTACTTC.

In its sample, this clonotype was seen many times. The chain couples TRBV5-4 to TRBJ2-5; 9 nucleotides agree with TRBD1. The junction had 12 bases not matched to a gene; V was cut back by 5 bases and J by 7 bases. The CDR3 is 15 residues long. CDR1 and CDR2 (germline): SGHNT, YYREEE (reference sequence). CDR3 sequence: CASSSRDRDPGTQYF. For the CDR3, the DNA is TGTGCCAGCAGTTCACGGGACAGGGACCCAGGGACCCAGTACTTC.

Of note for this clonotype: Being one base from a much bigger clone, this may be a read error. The genes are TRBV27 and TRBJ1-1; D call uncertain. The CDR3 length is 14 residues. CDR1 and CDR2 (germline): MNHEY, SMNVEV (reference sequence). V was trimmed by 6 bases and J by 4 bases, leaving 15 bases between them. In nucleotides, the CDR3 is TGTGCCAGCAGCCGACTTACAGAGAGCACTGAAGCTTTCTTT. Encoded protein: CASSRLTESTEAFF.

V is TRBV5-6 and J is TRBJ1-2, with 10 positions matching TRBD1. The ends lost 4 bases at V and 4 bases at J; junction bases unmatched: 10. Germline V lookup: CDR1 SGHDT, CDR2 YYEEEE. The CDR3 runs 16 residues. The CDR3 loop is CASSARDRGPVYGYTF. Written as DNA, the CDR3 is TGTGCCAGCAGCGCCCGGGACAGGGGACCCGTCTATGGCTACACCTTC.

The J gene is TRBJ2-2, the V gene TRBV6-1; TRBD2 agrees at 13 bases. Per the germline V gene, CDR1 is MNHNS and CDR2 is SASEGT. J gave up 9 bases and V 6 bases, and 10 bases lay outside the gene matches. The CDR3 covers 16 residues. Here the CDR3 reads CASSGTSGKWERELFF. In nucleotides, the CDR3 is TGTGCCAGCAGCGGGACTAGCGGGAAATGGGAGCGGGAGCTGTTTTTT.

This clonotype occurred a few times. The rearrangement uses TRBV19 and TRBJ1-5, with TRBD1 as a possible D gene (5 bases). Germline V gene lookup returns CDR1 LNHDA and CDR2 SQIVND (reference sequence). V was cut by 2 bases and J by 7 bases, with 15 bases left in between. The CDR3 runs to 15 residues. The CDR3 nucleotides read TGTGCCAGTAGTATAAGGGGATCACTGGCGCAGCCCCAGCATTTT. This gives the protein CASSIRGSLAQPQHF.

This clonotype was seen many times. This chain joins TRBV30 and TRBJ1-1; D gene unclear. V shed 0 bases and J shed 9 bases, with 8 bases lying between them. This CDR3 comprises 11 residues. The germline V gene encodes CDR1 GTSNPN and CDR2 SVGIG (reference sequence). CDR3: CAWSVGNQAFF. The CDR3 bases are TGTGCCTGGAGTGTTGGGAACCAAGCTTTCTTT. The whole variable domain, filled in from reference TRBV30 and TRBJ1-1, reads SQTIHQWPATLVQPVGSPLSLECTVEGTSNPNLYWYRQAAGRGLQLLFYSVGIGQISSEVPQNLSASRPQDRQFILSSKKLLLSDSGFYLCAWSVGNQAFFGQGTRLTVV.

This clonotype was seen a handful of times. V is TRBV9 and J is TRBJ2-3; D is undetermined. The V gene lost 3 bases and the J gene lost 1 base, with 15 bases spanning the gap. The germline V gene encodes CDR1 SGDLS and CDR2 YYNGEE. The CDR3 spans 16 residues. The CDR3 here is CASSAGRPGGTDTQYF. In DNA, the CDR3 is TGTGCCAGCAGCGCCGGACGCCCTGGAGGCACAGATACGCAGTATTTT.

With respect to this clonotype: With a much larger clone just one base away, this may be a read error. The chain recombines TRBV28 with TRBJ2-7; tentatively, D is TRBD1 (6 bases). The germline CDR1 and CDR2 sequences are MDHEN and SYDVKM. The CDR3 runs to 13 residues. CDR3 DNA sequence: TGTGCCGCGAGGACAGAAACCTCCTGCGAGCAGTACTTC. Translated: CAARTETSCEQYF. Full variable domain (outside the CDR3, taken from reference TRBV28 and TRBJ2-7): DVKVTQSSRYLVKRTGEKVFLECVQDMDHENMFWYRQDPGLGLRLIYFSYDVKMKEKGDIPEGYSVSREKKERFSLILESASTNQTSMYLCAARTETSCEQYFGPGTRLTVT.

This clonotype was detected many times. CDR3 in DNA: TGTGCCAGCAGCTTTCGGCAGGGAGGAGAACTAGCCTACAATGAGCAGTTCTTC. This encodes CASSFRQGGELAYNEQFF. The V call is TRBV7-9, the J call TRBJ2-1; possible D gene TRBD2, 6 bases. Trimming took off 3 bases at V and 2 bases at J, with 20 bases between the two ends. Germline CDR1 reads SEHNR; CDR2 reads FQNEAQ (reference sequence). The CDR3 is 18 amino acids. Full variable domain (remainder filled in from reference TRBV7-9 and TRBJ2-1): DTGVSQNPRHKITKRGQNVTFRCDPISEHNRLYWYRQTLGQGPEFLTYFQNEAQLEKSRLLSDRFSAERPKGSFSTLEIQRTEQGDSAMYLCASSFRQGGELAYNEQFFGPGTRLTVL.